This TCR beta chain came from a study of blood T cells in healthy people across ages. The study, taken as a whole, reports: Long-lived donors had more naive CD4+ cells and higher diversity than aged donors.

Primers used in a second PCR of roughly 6 to 11 cycles were a sample-barcoded 5' primer and a J-beta primer mix. TCRdb independently ran MiXCR on the 5' RACE reads; one entry per CDR3 protein. The sample yields 550,000 to 650,000 distinct CDR3 sequences, around 31% seen once. V was clipped by 3 bases and J by 0 bases; unmatched bases: 6. The CDR3 length is 16 residues. Germline lookup yields CDR1 SGHTA and CDR2 FQGTGA. This clonotype showed up many times. What it binds is not known. This clonotype was sampled from a woman older than 75 in good health. The chain joins TRBV7-3 to TRBJ2-3; 7 bases align to TRBD1. Sequencing was done on a sample of blood. For the CDR3, the DNA is TGTGCCAGCAGCTTCGACAGGGCCTCTAGCACAGATACGCAGTATTTT. This gives the protein CASSFDRASSTDTQYF.